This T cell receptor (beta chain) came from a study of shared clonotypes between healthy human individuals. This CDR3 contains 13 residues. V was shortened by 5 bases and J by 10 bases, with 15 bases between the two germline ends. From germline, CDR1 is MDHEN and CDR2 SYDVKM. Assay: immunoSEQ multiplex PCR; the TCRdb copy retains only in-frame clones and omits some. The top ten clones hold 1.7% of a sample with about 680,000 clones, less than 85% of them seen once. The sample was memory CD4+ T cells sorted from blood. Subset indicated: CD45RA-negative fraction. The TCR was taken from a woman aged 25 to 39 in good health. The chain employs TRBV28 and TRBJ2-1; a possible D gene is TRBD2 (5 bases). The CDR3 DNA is TGTGCCAGCAGTACCGAGAGGGTGTGGGAGCAGTTCTTC. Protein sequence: CASSTERVWEQFF. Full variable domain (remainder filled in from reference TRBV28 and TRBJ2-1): DVKVTQSSRYLVKRTGEKVFLECVQDMDHENMFWYRQDPGLGLRLIYFSYDVKMKEKGDIPEGYSVSREKKERFSLILESASTNQTSMYLCASSTERVWEQFFGPGTRLTVL.